This T cell receptor (beta chain) was sequenced during a study of siplizumab effects on memory and regulatory T cells. The study, taken as a whole, reports: An assignable phenotype, naive or memory, was missing from roughly 78-96% of proliferating CD4+ or CD8+ clones.

This CDR3 contains 13 residues. The germline CDR1 and CDR2 sequences are MNHEY and SMNVEV (reference sequence). V dropped 5 bases and J dropped 8; count of bases not matched to a gene: 4. As concerns this clone: What it binds is unknown.

Profiled with immunoSEQ multiplex PCR; TCRdb holds only in-frame clones, not every one. This sample has about 50,000 clones, with 85% to 95% found just once. The genes are TRBV27 and TRBJ2-1; 9 bases line up with TRBD1. The TCR sequence derives from a human donor in good health. Sequences were obtained from CD8+ T cells sorted from blood. The CDR3 DNA is TGTGCCAGCAGTAACGGACAGGGGTATGAGCAGTTCTTC. Translation: CASSNGQGYEQFF.